A selection of T cell receptor beta chains follows, all from one sample in a study of T cell repertoires in cytomegalovirus infection. TCRdb independently ran MiXCR on the reads; one entry per CDR3 protein. The sample comprises around 290,000 distinct CDR3 sequences, over 20% of which are singletons, and around 13% rests with the top ten. Material for sequencing was PBMCs. These receptors were obtained from a human donor in good health (CMV status not recorded). Some clones in this sample may be carry-over from other donors' samples. Each CDR3 is given with its conserved first and last residue. The D gene is left open where the match is weak. Clone size is given for some rows only: seen once, a few or many times, or a class if the clone is expanded.

cdr3_length j_call d_call clone_size v_call cdr3_nt cdr3_aa
16 TRBJ1-2 TRBD1 - TRBV7-2 TGTGCCAGCAGCGTCCGGGACAGGGGGCTTGGCTATGGCTACACCTTC CASSVRDRGLGYGYTF
16 TRBJ2-7 TRBD1 few TRBV28 TGTGCCAGCAGTTTATCGTTAGCAGGGGGCTCCTACGAGCAGTACTTC CASSLSLAGGSYEQYF
16 TRBJ2-1 TRBD2 many TRBV7-2 TGTGCCAGCAGCTCAGGGACTAGCGGGTCCCTCAATGAGCAGTTCTTC CASSSGTSGSLNEQFF
15 TRBJ1-5 - - TRBV7-2 TGTGCCAGCAGCTTTCAAATTGGGGCGGGTCAGCCCCAGCATTTT CASSFQIGAGQPQHF
14 TRBJ2-1 - many TRBV7-2 TGTGCCAGCAGCTTGGGCCTTCCGGGCAATGAGCAGTTCTTC CASSLGLPGNEQFF
17 TRBJ2-1 TRBD2 many TRBV12-3/TRBV12-4 TGTGCCAGCAGTTTCCATTTAGGAGCGGGGTCCCCCAATGAGCAGTTCTTC CASSFHLGAGSPNEQFF
14 TRBJ1-5 - - TRBV7-2 TGTGCCAGCAGCTTTCTCATGACTGGTCAGCCCCAGCATTTT CASSFLMTGQPQHF
15 TRBJ2-5 - - TRBV5-4 TGTGCCAGCAGAGACGGGATCGGCACGCAAGAGACCCAGTACTTC CASRDGIGTQETQYF
15 TRBJ2-1 TRBD2 - TRBV28 TGTGCCAGCAGCCTGGGACTAGCGGGAGGGACTGAGCAGTTCTTC CASSLGLAGGTEQFF
13 TRBJ2-2 - - TRBV6-2/TRBV6-3 TGTGCCAGCAGTTTGTTAGAAACCGGGGAGCTGTTTTTT CASSLLETGELFF
14 TRBJ2-1 TRBD2 - TRBV10-3 TGTGCCATCGGGGGTGCGGGAGTGACCAATGAGCAGTTCTTC CAIGGAGVTNEQFF
12 TRBJ2-5 - many TRBV7-2 TGTGCCAGCAGCTTAGATCAGGGGACCCAGTACTTC CASSLDQGTQYF
14 TRBJ1-3 TRBD1 few TRBV7-2 TGTGCCAGCAGCCCGGACAGGGCCGGGAACACCATATATTTT CASSPDRAGNTIYF
15 TRBJ1-4 TRBD1 - TRBV28 TGTGCCAGCAGTATGGACAGGGGGTATAATGAAAAACTGTTTTTT CASSMDRGYNEKLFF
12 TRBJ2-1 - few TRBV6-2/TRBV6-3 TGTGCCAGCAGTCACGGCCGGGACCGGCAGTTCTTC CASSHGRDRQFF
13 TRBJ2-7 - many TRBV7-2 TGTGCCAGCAGCTTAAGCCACGGGGACGAGCAGTACTTC CASSLSHGDEQYF
14 TRBJ1-2 - many TRBV28 TGTGCCAGCACACCAGGACGCCTCGACTATGGCTACACCTTC CASTPGRLDYGYTF
13 TRBJ1-4 TRBD1 - TRBV7-1 TGTGCCAGCAGCTCGGACAGGGAAGAAAAACTGTTTTTT CASSSDREEKLFF
12 TRBJ1-2 - few TRBV28 TGTGCCAGCCGAGGGGCGGGCTATGGCTACACCTTC CASRGAGYGYTF
14 TRBJ2-1 - - TRBV11-2 TGTGCCAGCAGCTTAAGGGTGGGACGCAATGAGCAGTTCTTC CASSLRVGRNEQFF
17 TRBJ2-3 - - TRBV7-8 TGTGCCAGCAGCTTAAATCTAGTAACAGGAAGCACAGATACGCAGTATTTT CASSLNLVTGSTDTQYF
16 TRBJ2-1 TRBD2 many TRBV7-8 TGTGCCAGCAGCTCCCGACTAGCGGGAAGCTACAATGAGCAGTTCTTC CASSSRLAGSYNEQFF
15 TRBJ2-2 - many TRBV5-1 TGCGCCAGCAGCTTCGGCAACGCGAACACCGGGGAGCTGTTTTTT CASSFGNANTGELFF
13 TRBJ2-7 - - TRBV19 TGTGCCAGTAGTATAGACGGAGGGGTGGAGCAGTACTTC CASSIDGGVEQYF